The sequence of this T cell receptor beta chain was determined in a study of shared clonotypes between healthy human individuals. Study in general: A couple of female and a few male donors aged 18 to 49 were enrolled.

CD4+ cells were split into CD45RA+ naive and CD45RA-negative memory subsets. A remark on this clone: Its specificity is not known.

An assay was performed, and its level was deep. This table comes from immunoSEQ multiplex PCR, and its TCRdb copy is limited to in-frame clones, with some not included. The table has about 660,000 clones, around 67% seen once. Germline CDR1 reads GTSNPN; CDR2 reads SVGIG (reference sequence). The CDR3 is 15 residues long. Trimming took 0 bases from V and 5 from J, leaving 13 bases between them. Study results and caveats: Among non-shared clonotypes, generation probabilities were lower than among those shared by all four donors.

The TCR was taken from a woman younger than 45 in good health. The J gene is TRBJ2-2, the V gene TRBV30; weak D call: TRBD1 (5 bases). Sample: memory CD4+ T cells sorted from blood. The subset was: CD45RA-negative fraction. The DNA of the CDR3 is TGTGCCTGGAGTGTACAGGTAGCCACTACCGGGGAGCTGTTTTTT. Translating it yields CAWSVQVATTGELFF. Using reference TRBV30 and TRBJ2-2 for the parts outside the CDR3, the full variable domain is SQTIHQWPATLVQPVGSPLSLECTVEGTSNPNLYWYRQAAGRGLQLLFYSVGIGQISSEVPQNLSASRPQDRQFILSSKKLLLSDSGFYLCAWSVQVATTGELFFGEGSRLTVL.